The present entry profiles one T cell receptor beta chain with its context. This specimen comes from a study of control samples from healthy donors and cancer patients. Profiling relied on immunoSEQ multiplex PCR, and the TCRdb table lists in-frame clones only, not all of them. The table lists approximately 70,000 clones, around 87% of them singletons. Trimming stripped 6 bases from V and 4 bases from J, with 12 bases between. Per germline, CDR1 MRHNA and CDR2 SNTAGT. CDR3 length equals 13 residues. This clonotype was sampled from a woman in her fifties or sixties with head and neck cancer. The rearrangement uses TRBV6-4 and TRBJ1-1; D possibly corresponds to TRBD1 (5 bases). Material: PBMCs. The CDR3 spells CASRQPGTTEAFF. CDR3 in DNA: TGTGCCAGCAGACAACCCGGGACCACTGAAGCTTTCTTT.